A selection of T cell receptor beta chains follows, all from one sample in a study of shared clonotypes between healthy human individuals. Some clones are missing from TCRdb's copy, which holds only in-frame ones; the method was immunoSEQ multiplex PCR. This sample has just over 2,000,000 clones; just under 95% occur once, and the top ten carry around 1.1%. The sample taken for sequencing was naive CD8+ T cells sorted from blood. The receptors stem from a man in his late teens or twenties in good health. The CDR3 runs from the conserved cysteine through the conserved F or W. A D gene is named only where the DNA matches it firmly. Part of the rows lack a size; the others show once, few, many or a class for expanded clones.

size	D	V	J	CDR3	DNA
.	TRBD1	TRBV4-1	TRBJ2-7	CASSQVALPGGASYEQYF	TGCGCCAGCAGCCAAGTGGCCCTTCCAGGGGGCGCTAGCTACGAGCAGTACTTC
.	.	TRBV7-2	TRBJ2-1	CASSHGYNEQFF	TGTGCCAGCAGCCACGGCTACAATGAGCAGTTCTTC
.	TRBD1	TRBV7-9	TRBJ2-7	CASSKTGDRYEQYF	TGTGCCAGCAGCAAGACAGGGGATAGGTACGAGCAGTACTTC
once	.	TRBV10-1	TRBJ2-5	CASSATGSRETQYF	TGCGCCAGCAGCGCAACAGGGTCGCGAGAGACCCAGTACTTC
.	TRBD1	TRBV2	TRBJ1-1	CASSITGDTEAFF	TGTGCCAGCAGTATTACAGGGGATACTGAAGCTTTCTTT
.	.	TRBV4-1	TRBJ2-5	CASSPLFSQETQYF	TGCGCCAGCAGCCCTCTTTTCAGTCAAGAGACCCAGTACTTC
few	.	TRBV29-1	TRBJ2-1	CSVASYSYNEQFF	TGCAGCGTTGCGTCCTACTCCTACAATGAGCAGTTCTTC
.	.	TRBV18	TRBJ1-1	CASSPREDLNTEAFF	TGTGCCAGCTCACCACGAGAGGACTTGAACACTGAAGCTTTCTTT
.	.	TRBV11-1	TRBJ1-1	CASSLARGLQTEAFF	TGTGCCAGCAGCTTAGCGAGGGGCTTACAGACTGAAGCTTTCTTT
once	.	TRBV11-2	TRBJ1-3	CASSLVGSSGNTIYF	TGTGCCAGCAGCTTAGTGGGGAGCTCTGGAAACACCATATATTTT
.	.	TRBV21-1	TRBJ2-7	CASSKSTVPYEQYF	TGTGCCAGCAGCAAAAGTACAGTCCCCTACGAGCAGTACTTC
.	.	TRBV5-6	TRBJ1-2	CASSSQSGMDGYTF	TGTGCCAGCAGCTCCCAGAGTGGTATGGATGGCTACACCTTC
.	.	TRBV5-1	TRBJ2-1	CASSWDTYNEQFF	TGCGCCAGCAGCTGGGACACCTACAATGAGCAGTTCTTC
.	.	TRBV9	TRBJ2-3	CASSPQGGTDTQYF	TGTGCCAGCAGCCCTCAGGGCGGCACAGATACGCAGTATTTT
.	TRBD1	TRBV13	TRBJ1-1	CASSLDRDSEAFF	TGTGCCAGCAGCCTGGACAGGGACAGTGAAGCTTTCTTT
.	TRBD2	TRBV27	TRBJ2-5	CASSQLGTSGQETQYF	TGTGCCAGCAGCCAGCTGGGGACTAGCGGCCAAGAGACCCAGTACTTC
.	.	TRBV4-3	TRBJ2-2	CASSLRTYTGELFF	TGCGCCAGCAGCCTCCGGACCTACACCGGGGAGCTGTTTTTT
.	TRBD2	TRBV6-5	TRBJ2-3	CASSWDLAASTDTQYF	TGTGCCAGCAGTTGGGACCTAGCGGCAAGCACAGATACGCAGTATTTT
.	.	TRBV14	TRBJ2-1	CASSHRLSDNEQFF	TGTGCCAGCAGCCACAGACTGAGTGATAATGAGCAGTTCTTC
.	.	TRBV5-1	TRBJ2-2	CASSLAGVVVETGELFF	TGCGCCAGCAGCTTGGCCGGAGTGGTGGTCGAAACCGGGGAGCTGTTTTTT
.	.	TRBV2	TRBJ1-1	CASSGGPGGRTEAFF	TGTGCCAGCAGCGGTGGGCCTGGAGGCCGCACTGAAGCTTTCTTT
.	.	TRBV5-1	TRBJ2-7	CASSLETDLAGEQYF	TGCGCCAGCAGCTTGGAAACAGACCTGGCAGGTGAGCAGTACTTC
.	TRBD2	TRBV11-3	TRBJ2-3	CASSLETSGNTDTQYF	TGTGCCAGCAGCTTAGAGACTAGCGGGAATACAGATACGCAGTATTTT
.	TRBD2	TRBV19	TRBJ2-7	CASSIGTSGYEQYF	TGTGCCAGTAGTATCGGGACTAGCGGTTACGAGCAGTACTTC
.	TRBD2	TRBV7-9	TRBJ2-7	CASSDTSGRGYEQYF	TGTGCCAGCAGCGACACGTCCGGGAGGGGCTACGAGCAGTACTTC
.	.	TRBV27	TRBJ2-1	CASSLDTGSYNEQFF	TGTGCCAGCAGTTTAGACACGGGCTCCTACAATGAGCAGTTCTTC
few	.	TRBV27	TRBJ2-7	CASSWSSRSSYEQYF	TGTGCCAGCAGTTGGAGCAGTAGGAGCTCCTACGAGCAGTACTTC
.	TRBD1	TRBV7-6	TRBJ2-2	CASSSGTVAGELFF	TGTGCCAGCAGCTCCGGGACAGTGGCCGGGGAGCTGTTTTTT
.	.	TRBV27	TRBJ1-4	CASSFLGGSGEKLFF	TGTGCCAGCAGTTTTTTAGGGGGGTCGGGAGAAAAACTGTTTTTT
.	.	TRBV4-1	TRBJ1-2	CASSQETGGGYGYTF	TGCGCCAGCAGCCAAGAGACAGGTGGGGGCTATGGCTACACCTTC
.	TRBD2	TRBV7-2	TRBJ2-5	CASSYGTSGAETQYF	TGTGCCAGCAGCTACGGGACTAGCGGGGCCGAGACCCAGTACTTC
.	.	TRBV5-1	TRBJ1-1	CASSLGTGTEAFF	TGCGCCAGCAGCTTGGGCACGGGAACTGAAGCTTTCTTT
.	TRBD2	TRBV7-9	TRBJ2-1	CASSPRGGDSSGRAHEQFF	TGTGCCAGCAGCCCTCGAGGGGGGGACTCTAGCGGGAGGGCCCATGAGCAGTTCTTC
few	TRBD2	TRBV4-3	TRBJ2-7	CASSQESSGLYEQYF	TGCGCCAGCAGCCAAGAGTCTAGCGGACTCTACGAGCAGTACTTC
.	TRBD1	TRBV28	TRBJ2-7	CASSLIDRGLPYEQYF	TGTGCCAGCAGTCTCATCGACAGGGGACTTCCCTACGAGCAGTACTTC
.	.	TRBV6-6	TRBJ2-1	CASSLPGLPQYNEQFF	TGTGCCAGCAGTTTACCGGGACTCCCACAGTACAATGAGCAGTTCTTC
.	.	TRBV6-1	TRBJ2-1	CASSEYLSNEQFF	TGTGCCAGCAGTGAGTACCTCTCCAATGAGCAGTTCTTC
.	.	TRBV27	TRBJ1-5	CASSLFLGNQPQHF	TGTGCCAGCAGTTTATTCTTGGGAAATCAGCCCCAGCATTTT
.	TRBD2	TRBV5-1	TRBJ2-1	CASSWTSGGPEGYNEQFF	TGCGCCAGCAGCTGGACTAGCGGGGGGCCCGAAGGATACAATGAGCAGTTCTTC
.	TRBD1	TRBV28	TRBJ1-1	CASSYTGGAEAFF	TGTGCCAGCAGTTATACAGGGGGCGCTGAAGCTTTCTTT
.	.	TRBV4-1	TRBJ1-2	CASSLSEGNDGYTF	TGCGCCAGCAGCCTTTCGGAGGGTAATGATGGCTACACCTTC
.	TRBD1	TRBV6-1	TRBJ1-2	CASSAWTGGCTF	TGTGCCAGCAGTGCATGGACAGGCGGCTGCACCTTC
.	TRBD2	TRBV29-1	TRBJ2-3	CSAATSGMSDTQYF	TGCAGCGCCGCGACTAGCGGGATGTCAGATACGCAGTATTTT
.	TRBD2	TRBV27	TRBJ2-5	CASSLQDPGLAGGARHF	TGTGCCAGCAGTTTACAGGACCCGGGACTAGCGGGGGGTGCCCGGCACTTC
.	.	TRBV27	TRBJ1-4	CASSPRGGPNEKLFF	TGTGCCAGCAGCCCCCGGGGGGGACCAAATGAAAAACTGTTTTTT
.	.	TRBV5-6	TRBJ2-2	CASSYSDLTGELFF	TGTGCCAGCAGCTACTCAGATTTGACCGGGGAGCTGTTTTTT
.	TRBD2	TRBV5-5	TRBJ2-7	CASSLATSGGSYEQYF	TGTGCCAGCAGCTTGGCCACTAGCGGGGGGTCCTACGAGCAGTACTTC
.	TRBD1	TRBV6-5	TRBJ1-2	CASSYDERTGYGYTF	TGTGCCAGCAGTTACGACGAAAGGACAGGCTATGGCTACACCTTC
.	.	TRBV5-4	TRBJ2-2	CASRAPTGELFF	TGTGCCAGCAGGGCCCCCACCGGGGAGCTGTTTTTT
.	.	TRBV28	TRBJ1-5	CASSKGVFNQPQHF	TGTGCCAGCAGCAAAGGGGTTTTCAATCAGCCCCAGCATTTT